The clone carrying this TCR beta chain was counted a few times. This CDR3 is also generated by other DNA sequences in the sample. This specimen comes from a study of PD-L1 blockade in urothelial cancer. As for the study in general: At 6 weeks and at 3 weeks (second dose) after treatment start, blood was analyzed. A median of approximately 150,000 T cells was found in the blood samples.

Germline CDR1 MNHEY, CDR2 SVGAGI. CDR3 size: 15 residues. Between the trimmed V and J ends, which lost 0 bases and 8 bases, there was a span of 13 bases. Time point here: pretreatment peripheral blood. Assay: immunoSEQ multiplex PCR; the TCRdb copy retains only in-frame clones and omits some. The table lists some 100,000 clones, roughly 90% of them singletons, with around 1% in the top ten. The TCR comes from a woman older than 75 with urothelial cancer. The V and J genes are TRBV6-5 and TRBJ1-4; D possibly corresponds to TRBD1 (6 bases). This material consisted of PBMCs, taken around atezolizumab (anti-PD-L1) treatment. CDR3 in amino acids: CASSYSGGRGEKLFF. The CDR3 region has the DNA TGTGCCAGCAGTTACTCGGGGGGGCGCGGGGAAAAACTGTTTTTT.